This TCR beta chain stems from a study of shared clonotypes between healthy human individuals. Study at large: Each donor's CD8 memory used one plate, CD8 naive two, each CD4 subset three. Study-level points and caveats: Donor clonotype sharing was expected to depend on sequencing depth.

As for this clone: Antigen: not known. In the same sample, other DNA sequences code for this CDR3.

The study drew all its donors from Caucasian adults living in Nashville, Tennessee. The CDR3 consists of 13 residues. From germline, CDR1 is KGHSH and CDR2 LQKENI. V was pared by 3 bases and J by 1 base, with 6 bases between. Deep-level settings were used for running the assay. TCRdb keeps only in-frame clones here, not all; method: immunoSEQ multiplex PCR. Of 1,400,000 or so clones in the sample, 97% to 99% were seen once. The TCR originated in a young man in good health. The chain carries TRBV18 and TRBJ1-1; the D is unclear. What was sequenced was naive CD4+ T cells sorted from blood. Subset given: CD45RA+ positively selected. CDR3 sequence: CASSPGTNTEAFF. CDR3 DNA: TGTGCCAGCTCACCGGGTACGAACACTGAAGCTTTCTTT. Drawing the rest from reference TRBV18 and TRBJ1-1, the complete variable domain is NAGVMQNPRHLVRRRGQEARLRCSPMKGHSHVYWYRQLPEEGLKFMVYLQKENIIDESGMPKERFSAEFPKEGPSILRIQQVVRGDSAAYFCASSPGTNTEAFFGQGTRLTVV.